Below, 5 T cell receptor beta chains from the same sample are listed, as sequenced in a study of identical twins. TCRdb reprocessed the 5' RACE reads via MiXCR and lists one record per CDR3 protein. The data show just over 450,000 distinct CDR3 sequences, 13% to 15% seen once. This sample also belongs to another study, concerning yellow fever vaccine responses in identical twins.

Source material: CD4+ T cells sorted from blood. The receptors come from a woman aged 18-30 years in good health.

The chain uses TRBV5-8 and TRBJ2-2; TRBD1 is a possible D gene (6 bases). This CDR3 is built from 16 residues. V lost 3 bases, J lost 1 base, and 13 bases lay in between. The germline gives CDR1 SGHTS, CDR2 YDEGEE. CDR3 DNA sequence: TGTGCCAGCAGCTACTACAGGGTCCTGAACACCGGGGAGCTGTTTTTT. This translates into CASSYYRVLNTGELFF. Looking up the rest from reference TRBV5-8 and TRBJ2-2 gives the full variable domain: EAGVTQSPTHLIKTRGQQATLRCSPISGHTSVYWYQQALGLGLQFLLWYDEGEERNRGNFPPRFSGRQFPNYSSELNVNALELEDSALYLCASSYYRVLNTGELFFGEGSRLTVL.

The gene calls are TRBV7-9 and TRBJ2-4; 7 nucleotides agree with TRBD1. Germline V CDR1 and CDR2: SEHNR, FQNEAQ (reference sequence). Losses at the gene ends were 5 bases for V and 5 bases for J; bases not matched to a gene: 6. This CDR3 spans 14 amino acids. CDR3 in amino acids: CASSNDRDENIQYF. DNA for the CDR3: TGTGCCAGCAGCAATGACAGGGATGAAAACATTCAGTACTTC.

V gene TRBV6-1 combines with J gene TRBJ2-7, with D perhaps TRBD2 (6 bases). The germline CDR1 and CDR2 sequences are MNHNS and SASEGT. CDR3 length: 14 residues. Trimming cost V 8 bases and J 4 bases, with 18 bases left between them. For the CDR3, the DNA is TGTGCCAGCCAAACAATCGGAGGGAGTTACGAGCAGTACTTC. Translated, it gives CASQTIGGSYEQYF.

The table lists this clonotype with many counts. The V call is TRBV11-2, the J call TRBJ2-1; unclear D gene. The CDR3 extends over 15 amino acids. Trimming took 0 bases from V and 3 from J, leaving 9 bases between them. CDR1 is SGHAT, CDR2 FQNNGV, per germline. Here the CDR3 reads CASSLDQSDYNEQFF. CDR3 nucleotides: TGTGCCAGCAGCTTAGATCAGAGCGACTACAATGAGCAGTTCTTC.

This clonotype was detected only a few times. The chain uses TRBV20-1 and TRBJ1-4, with a possible D match to TRBD1 (6 bases). Germline lookup yields CDR1 DFQATT and CDR2 SNEGSKA (reference sequence). The CDR3 covers 13 residues. V lost 3 bases and J 7 bases, leaving 12 bases between the germline ends. CDR3 bases: TGCAGTGCTAGGTCCCAGGGGAGTGAAAAACTGTTTTTT. As protein: CSARSQGSEKLFF.